This T cell receptor beta chain is from a study of blood T cell repertoires in COVID-19. For the study at large: Material from acute and convalescent COVID-19 was sourced from the United States, Italy and Spain.

Germline CDR1 reads LNHDA; CDR2 reads SQIVND (reference sequence). V lost 4 bases, J lost 1 base, and 7 bases lay in between. This CDR3 region has 14 residues. Original processing methods: Estimated nucleated cell counts came from reference gene primer amplification. Generated by immunoSEQ multiplex PCR, the TCRdb table keeps only in-frame clones and is missing some. The V and J calls and clone size were taken over from that table, and D and trimming were inferred from the DNA. Of 62,000 or so clones in the sample, more than 75% are singletons; the top ten hold around 14%. The source is a man aged 55 to 70 with COVID-19, enrolled during active disease. Input material: peripheral blood. The chain has TRBV19 and TRBJ2-2; D is perhaps TRBD1 (5 bases). In DNA, the CDR3 is TGTGCCAGTAGTAGGACAAAGAACACCGGGGAGCTGTTTTTT. Translation gives CASSRTKNTGELFF.